These 6 T cell receptor beta chains were all obtained from the same sample, sequenced in a study of regulatory T cells in long-lasting Graves disease. Building of the TCR beta libraries involved iRepertoire HTBI primers and Arm-PCR of CDR3 regions. TCRdb reprocessed the multiplex PCR reads with MiXCR, giving one entry per CDR3 protein. The sample has roughly 490,000 distinct CDR3 sequences, around a fifth seen once. Time point: persistent/refractory GD, antithyroid drugs over 5 years with positive TRAb. After RNA was extracted from PBMCs, the TCR library was made from it. Sample: peripheral blood mononuclear cells (PBMCs), taken when the disease was refractory, from a patient treated with antithyroid drugs. These receptor sequences come from a female donor with Graves disease.

Concerning this clonotype: Given a much more abundant clone one base away, this may be a read error. A read error is likely, as this CDR3 ends without the conserved phenylalanine or tryptophan. This rearrangement joins TRBV10-3 to TRBJ1-1; no clear D. There are 15 residues in the CDR3. V was cut by 3 bases and J by 5 bases, with 16 bases left in between. Germline V gene lookup returns CDR1 ENHRY and CDR2 SYGVKD. The CDR3 sequence is CAISEEERSGTEAFS. In nucleotides, the CDR3 is TGTGCCATCAGTGAAGAGGAGAGGAGTGGGACTGAAGCTTTCTCT.

This clonotype was found a few times. The rearrangement uses TRBV12-3 or TRBV12-4 and TRBJ2-7; TRBD2 aligns across 7 bases. This CDR3 contains 14 residues. V lost 4 bases to trimming and J lost 5 bases; unmatched junction nucleotides: 8. The CDR3 reads CASSSGLEVDEQYF. CDR3 in DNA: TGTGCCAGCAGTTCCGGACTAGAGGTGGACGAGCAGTACTTC.

This sequence joins TRBV3-1 and TRBJ1-1, with D maybe TRBD1 (5 bases). From germline, CDR1 is LGHDT and CDR2 YNNKEL (reference sequence). There are 13 residues in the CDR3. Deletions cut 0 bases from V and 8 bases from J, with 10 bases between. The CDR3 bases are TGTGCCAGCAGCCAAGATGAGTCAGGGGAAGCTTTCTTT. Its protein product is CASSQDESGEAFF. The full variable domain, with the rest looked up from reference TRBV3-1 and TRBJ1-1, is DTAVSQTPKYLVTQMGNDKSIKCEQNLGHDTMYWYKQDSKKFLKIMFSYNNKELIINETVPNRFSPKSPDKAHLNLHINSLELGDSAVYFCASSQDESGEAFFGQGTRLTVV.

This clonotype was seen a few times. This chain connects TRBV28 to TRBJ2-3; TRBD2 matches at 8 bases. This CDR3 is built from 15 residues. CDR1 and CDR2 from the germline V gene are MDHEN and SYDVKM. J lost 10 bases, V lost 2 bases, and 11 bases had no gene match. The CDR3 DNA reads TGTGCCAGCAGTTTACGGGGGGGGGGCCAAACAGCGCAGTATTTT. Translated: CASSLRGGGQTAQYF.

This clonotype was observed many times. The V call is TRBV2, the J call TRBJ2-2; TRBD1 matches 7 bases. V was clipped by 3 bases and J by 1 base; unmatched bases: 11. Germline loops: CDR1 SNHLY, CDR2 FYNNEI. This CDR3 comprises 18 residues. In nucleotides, the CDR3 is TGTGCCAGCAGTGACTCTGACAGGGCCCCTCTGAACACCGGGGAGCTGTTTTTT. This gives the protein CASSDSDRAPLNTGELFF.

This clonotype was counted at least ten times. This chain links TRBV10-3 with TRBJ1-2; a weak D match, TRBD1 (5 bases). Trimming took off 8 bases at V and 4 bases at J, with 17 bases between the two ends. Per the germline V gene, CDR1 is ENHRY and CDR2 is SYGVKD. The CDR3 length is 14 residues. The CDR3 region has the DNA TGTGCCATCCTCGAAAACGAGGGGTCCTATGGCTACACCTTC. It codes for CAILENEGSYGYTF.